This T cell receptor beta chain was identified in a study of glioma-infiltrating T cells after dendritic cell vaccination. Study-level background: Dendritic cell vaccination trial patients had either newly diagnosed or recurrent glioblastoma. Study-wide points: Survival was not directly related to TCR clonality in these patients.

Assay used: immunoSEQ multiplex PCR; TCRdb lists only in-frame clones, some missing. The sample has roughly 80,000 clones, 80% to 90% seen once. As to this clone: Its antigen is currently unknown.

Germline assignment: CDR1 MNHNS and CDR2 SASEGT. Trimming cost V 3 bases and J 4 bases, with 15 bases left between them. The CDR3 loop spans 15 amino acids. The clonotype originates from a human donor with glioblastoma. The source material was blood, sampled before dendritic cell vaccination. This chain joins TRBV6-1 and TRBJ1-2; D not resolved. Here the CDR3 DNA reads TGTGCCAGCAGTGAGGTGGTGACTGCTTCCTATGGCTACACCTTC. It codes for CASSEVVTASYGYTF.